This paragraph covers one T cell receptor (beta chain) sequence. CDR1 and CDR2 (germline): SGHDN, FVKESK. This CDR3 is 16 amino acids long. V was clipped by 1 base and J by 0 bases, with 12 bases between them. Per the original data handling: Reference gene primer amplification gave estimated nucleated cell counts. Only in-frame clones appear in the TCRdb table, and some are missing; sequencing was by immunoSEQ multiplex PCR. V and J calls plus clone size are reproduced from that table; the DNA served to infer D and trimming. The sample has 100,000 or so clones, less than 90% seen once. The sample is drawn from a study of blood T cell repertoires in COVID-19. Study-level information: Collection of acute and convalescent COVID-19 samples took place in the United States, Italy and Spain. From T cells, B-cell-depleted T cells, or PBMCs came the material, which was cDNA or gDNA.

This chain connects TRBV14 to TRBJ1-2; weak D call: TRBD1 (5 bases). The sequencing sample was made of peripheral blood. The origin of this receptor is a man aged 45 to 65 with acute or convalescent COVID-19. The CDR3 nucleotides are TGTGCCAGCAGCCAAGCTCCAGGGAAAGCTAACTATGGCTACACCTTC. It codes for CASSQAPGKANYGYTF.